What follows are 19 T cell receptor beta chains derived from one specimen sequenced in a study of T cells expressing NK-cell markers (dated by TCRdb to 2020 to 2022). The library was produced with 5' RACE. TCRdb lists the instrument as Illumina HiSeq 2000. After TCRdb reprocessed the reads, each CDR3 protein sequence was kept as one row, without DNA. This sample's table contains roughly 420,000 distinct CDR3 sequences. 6% to 8% of the sample goes to the ten largest clones. The material sequenced was blood T cells: a sorted CD56 or NKG2C T cell subset, CD4+ or CD8+ T cells, or bulk PBMC T cells (not recorded which). The receptor set was obtained from a woman aged 18 to 75 in good health.

The genes are TRBV20-1 and TRBJ1-6; TCRdb names TRBD1, which stays unverified in the absence of DNA. The V gene's germline CDR1 is DFQATT and CDR2 SNEGSKA (reference sequence). This CDR3 is 15 amino acids long. CDR3 residues: CSARERRTGALTLHF.

The rearrangement uses TRBV5-1 and TRBJ2-1; the D gene TCRdb calls, TRBD1, cannot be checked with no DNA. This CDR3 region has 12 residues. Looked up from germline, CDR1 is SGHRS and CDR2 is YFSETQ. The CDR3 here is CASSPPGVEQFF.

The CDR3 protein is CASSWSPTTGELFF. The rearrangement links TRBV5-1 to TRBJ2-2; without DNA, the TCRdb call of TRBD1 cannot be checked. Germline CDR1 and CDR2: SGHRS and YFSETQ. The length of the CDR3 is 14 residues.

The gene calls are TRBV9 and TRBJ2-1; with no DNA, the TCRdb D assignment of TRBD2 cannot be verified. Germline V gene lookup returns CDR1 SGDLS and CDR2 YYNGEE. CDR3 length: 15 residues. CDR3 loop: CASSPRTRSYNEQFF.

This chain connects TRBV12-3 or TRBV12-4 to TRBJ2-5. This CDR3 spans 14 amino acids. CDR3 in amino acids: CASSLEWDEETQYF.

The rearrangement joins TRBV5-1 to TRBJ2-1; TCRdb outputs TRBD1, but without DNA this stays unchecked. Germline V gene sequence: CDR1 SGHRS, CDR2 YFSETQ. The CDR3 consists of 15 residues. CDR3 loop: CASSYGTGGSNEQFF.

The V and J genes are TRBV29-1 and TRBJ1-1. Germline CDR1 and CDR2: SQVTM and ANQGSEA. This CDR3 has 12 residues. CDR3 region: CSADRSNTEAFF. The complete variable domain, with remaining parts taken from reference TRBV29-1 and TRBJ1-1, reads SAVISQKPSRDICQRGTSLTIQCQVDSQVTMMFWYRQQPGQSLTLIATANQGSEATYESGFVIDKFPISRPNLTFSTLTVSNMSPEDSSIYLCSADRSNTEAFFGQGTRLTVV.

The rearrangement uses TRBV28 and TRBJ2-1. The germline V gene encodes CDR1 MDHEN and CDR2 SYDVKM. This CDR3 has 15 residues. The CDR3 loop reads CASSFDGSSYNEQFF. Complete variable domain (other parts from reference TRBV28 and TRBJ2-1): DVKVTQSSRYLVKRTGEKVFLECVQDMDHENMFWYRQDPGLGLRLIYFSYDVKMKEKGDIPEGYSVSREKKERFSLILESASTNQTSMYLCASSFDGSSYNEQFFGPGTRLTVL.

The chain recombines TRBV20-1 with TRBJ2-1; checking the TCRdb D call of TRBD2 is not possible without DNA. Germline CDR1 and CDR2: DFQATT and SNEGSKA (reference sequence). The CDR3 runs 15 residues. CDR3 sequence reads: CSARKDRAHHNEQFF.

V gene TRBV7-8 combines with J gene TRBJ1-2; without DNA, the TCRdb call of TRBD1 cannot be checked. CDR1 SGHVS and CDR2 FQNEAQ come from the germline V gene. The CDR3 contains 20 residues. CDR3 region: CASSFSWGRDNSRSNYGYTF. The complete variable domain, with remaining parts taken from reference TRBV7-8 and TRBJ1-2, reads GAGVSQSPRYKVAKRGQDVALRCDPISGHVSLFWYQQALGQGPEFLTYFQNEAQLDKSGLPSDRFFAERPEGSVSTLKIQRTQQEDSAVYLCASSFSWGRDNSRSNYGYTFGSGTRLTVV.

The V call is TRBV28, the J call TRBJ1-4; the TRBD1 assignment by TCRdb is unverifiable without DNA. Per germline, CDR1 MDHEN and CDR2 SYDVKM. The CDR3 covers 14 residues. CDR3 sequence reads: CASTSQGANEKLFF.

The CDR3 spells CSAHLAENEQYF. The V call is TRBV20-1, the J call TRBJ2-7; there is no DNA to check the TCRdb D call of TRBD2. Per germline, CDR1 DFQATT and CDR2 SNEGSKA (reference sequence). This CDR3 spans 12 amino acids.

The V gene is TRBV29-1, the J gene TRBJ2-5; as DNA is missing, the TRBD1 call by TCRdb cannot be tested. Germline CDR1 and CDR2: SQVTM and ANQGSEA. The CDR3 loop spans 14 amino acids. The CDR3 here is CSVGSRDYQETQYF. The whole variable domain, remainder taken from reference TRBV29-1 and TRBJ2-5, is SAVISQKPSRDICQRGTSLTIQCQVDSQVTMMFWYRQQPGQSLTLIATANQGSEATYESGFVIDKFPISRPNLTFSTLTVSNMSPEDSSIYLCSVGSRDYQETQYFGPGTRLLVL.

This chain connects TRBV11-2 to TRBJ1-2. The CDR3 contains 17 residues. Germline V gives CDR1 SGHAT, CDR2 FQNNGV. CDR3: CASSLRGGVGPNYGYTF.

V is TRBV5-1 and J is TRBJ1-5; the D call from TCRdb, TRBD1, cannot be confirmed without DNA. The CDR3 has 16 amino acids. Germline loops: CDR1 SGHRS, CDR2 YFSETQ. The CDR3 loop reads CASSLAGQGPDQPQHF.

The chain is built from TRBV4-3 and TRBJ2-1; TCRdb's D call, TRBD2, is unchecked because there is no DNA. CDR1 LGHNA and CDR2 YSLEER come from the germline V gene. CDR3 length equals 17 residues. The CDR3 is CASSLTPGLAGGNEQFF.

V gene TRBV6-2 or TRBV6-3 combines with J gene TRBJ2-1; TCRdb lists TRBD2, though no DNA is available to test this call. CDR3 size: 15 residues. The germline CDR1 and CDR2 sequences are MNHEY and SVGEGT. This chain's CDR3 is CASTVTSLSYNEQFF.

This chain connects TRBV6-5 to TRBJ2-5. This CDR3 is 13 amino acids long. Germline CDR1 MNHEY, CDR2 SVGAGI. CDR3 sequence: CASSSDFQETQYF.

The V gene is TRBV11-2, the J gene TRBJ2-2. This CDR3 is built from 13 residues. The germline CDR1 and CDR2 sequences are SGHAT and FQNNGV. The CDR3: CASSLGTTGELFF.